This TCR beta chain was observed in a study of blood T cell repertoires in COVID-19. Study background: The United States, Italy and Spain provided the acute and convalescent COVID-19 samples. Sources were T cells, B-cell-depleted T cells, or PBMCs; the material itself was cDNA or gDNA.

Original methodology: The authors estimated nucleated cell counts from reference gene primer amplification. Measured with immunoSEQ multiplex PCR; TCRdb has only the in-frame clones, and not every one. Clone size and the V and J calls come from that table; the DNA yielded D and trimming. The data show about 250,000 clones, with around 90% seen just once and 1.3% to 1.5% held by the top ten. Trimming cost V 5 bases and J 6 bases, with 17 bases left between them. Germline CDR1 reads MNHEY; CDR2 reads SMNVEV (reference sequence). CDR3 length equals 15 residues. The origin of this receptor is a man aged 80 or over with acute or convalescent COVID-19. This chain uses TRBV27 with TRBJ1-5; no clear D gene. The sequenced sample consisted of peripheral blood. The CDR3 region is CASSPITTGSQPQHF. In nucleotides, the CDR3 is TGTGCCAGCAGTCCGATTACAACCGGGAGTCAGCCCCAGCATTTT.